The 6 T cell receptor beta chains listed next were all sequenced from one sample in a study of OX40 agonist ivuxolimab in advanced cancers. The repertoire was sequenced with immunoSEQ multiplex PCR; TCRdb's copy has only in-frame clones and lacks some. Of roughly 100,000 clones listed, around 96% are singletons. The specimen comprised CD4+ or CD8+ T cells sorted from blood, sampled in a trial of the OX40 agonist ivuxolimab. The source is an adult with an advanced solid tumor such as melanoma, head and neck, liver or kidney cancer.

The chain carries TRBV4-2 and TRBJ2-3; TRBD1 might be the D (6 bases). Germline V CDR1 and CDR2: LGHNA, YNFKEQ. The V end was cut by 0 bases, the J end by 3 bases, with 13 bases between. This CDR3 is 16 amino acids long. CDR3 sequence: CASSQDTGMSTDTQYF. For the CDR3, the DNA is TGTGCCAGCAGCCAAGATACAGGGATGTCAACAGATACGCAGTATTTT.

The genes are TRBV6-5 and TRBJ1-2; 7 bases line up with TRBD1. V lost 3 bases to trimming and J lost 4 bases; unmatched junction nucleotides: 8. CDR3 size: 15 residues. CDR1 is MNHEY and CDR2 is SVGAGI in the germline V gene. CDR3 loop: CASSYYRGIAYGYTF. As DNA, the CDR3 is TGTGCCAGCAGTTATTACAGGGGTATTGCCTATGGCTACACCTTC.

The J gene is TRBJ1-2, the V gene TRBV28; 7 bases align to TRBD1. The CDR3 is 15 residues long. Germline values: CDR1 MDHEN, CDR2 SYDVKM. V gave up 1 base and J gave up 7 bases; unmatched junction bases: 9. CDR3 in DNA: TGTGCCAGCAGTTTATCAACAACAGGGGCCTCTGGCTACACCTTC. This encodes CASSLSTTGASGYTF.

The chain links TRBV29-1 to TRBJ2-7; 7 bases are a match to TRBD2. With 6 bases clipped from V and 2 bases from J, the junction kept 4 bases outside the gene matches. The CDR3 extends over 12 amino acids. CDR1 and CDR2 (germline): SQVTM, ANQGSEA. CDR3 coding DNA: TGCAGCGTCCGGGGAGGGGCCTACGAGCAGTACTTC. It yields the protein CSVRGGAYEQYF.

The chain employs TRBV9 and TRBJ2-1; 8 nucleotides line up with TRBD2. Germline V CDR1 and CDR2: SGDLS, YYNGEE. V gave up 4 bases and J gave up 8 bases; unmatched junction bases: 14. The CDR3 consists of 16 residues. The CDR3 loop reads CASSPLAGGAGDEQFF. The CDR3 DNA sequence: TGTGCCAGCAGCCCCCTAGCGGGTGGAGCAGGGGATGAGCAGTTCTTC.

This clone appeared once. The CDR3 bases are TGCGCCAGCAGCCAGGGACATGCCATTAATCAGCCCCAGCATTTT. Translated, it gives CASSQGHAINQPQHF. This sequence joins TRBV4-1 and TRBJ1-5, with TRBD1 as a possible D gene (6 bases). With 3 bases removed from V and 4 bases from J, the gap between germline ends came to 13 bases. Germline V gives CDR1 MGHRA, CDR2 YSYEKL. The CDR3 length is 15 residues.